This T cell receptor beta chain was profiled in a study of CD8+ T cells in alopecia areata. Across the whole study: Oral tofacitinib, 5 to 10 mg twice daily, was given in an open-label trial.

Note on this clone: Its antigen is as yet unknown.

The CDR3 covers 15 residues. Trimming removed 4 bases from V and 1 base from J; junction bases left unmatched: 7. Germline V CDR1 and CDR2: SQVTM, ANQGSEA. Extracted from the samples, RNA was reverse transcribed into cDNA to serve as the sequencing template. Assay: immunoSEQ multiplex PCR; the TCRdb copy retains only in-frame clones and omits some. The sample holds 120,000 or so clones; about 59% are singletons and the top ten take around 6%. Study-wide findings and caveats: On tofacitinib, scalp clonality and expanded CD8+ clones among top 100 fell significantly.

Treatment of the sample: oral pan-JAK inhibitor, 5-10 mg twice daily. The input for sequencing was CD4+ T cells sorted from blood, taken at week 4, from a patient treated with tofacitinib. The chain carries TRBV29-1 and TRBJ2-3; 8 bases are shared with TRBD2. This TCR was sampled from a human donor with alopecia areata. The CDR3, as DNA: TGCAGCGTTGCCTCGTTAGCGGGACGCACAGATACGCAGTATTTT. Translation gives CSVASLAGRTDTQYF.